This T cell receptor (beta chain) was sequenced during a study of shared clonotypes between healthy human individuals. The DNA input per sorted-subset replicate PCR was 150 to 200 ng, corresponding to 25,000 to 35,000 T cell genomes. Assay: immunoSEQ multiplex PCR; the TCRdb copy retains only in-frame clones and omits some. Among approximately 2,200,000 clones, about 92% were seen once, and the ten largest hold 1.7%. V lost 3 bases and J 5 bases, leaving 16 bases between the germline ends. The germline gives CDR1 MNHEY, CDR2 SMNVEV (reference sequence). This CDR3 is built from 15 residues. Positive CCR7 selection of CD45RO-negative cells yielded the naive CD8 cells, and terminally differentiated effector memory CD45RA+ cells were excluded. Donors, healthy HIV-negative adults, lacked recent acute infections or vaccinations.

This clonotype was sampled from a man between 18 and 29 years old in good health. Some clones in this sample may be carry-over from other donors' samples. Sequenced sample: naive CD8+ T cells from PBMCs. The chain combines TRBV27 with TRBJ1-2; possibly TRBD1 for D (5 bases). This CDR3 is CASSFVGGGAYGYTF. Here the CDR3 DNA reads TGTGCCAGCAGTTTCGTCGGTGGAGGGGCTTATGGCTACACCTTC.